This T cell receptor beta chain is from a study of cytomegalovirus exposure and HLA in healthy donors. Looking at the study overall: Earlier results showed almost 120 million unique TCR beta sequences derived from roughly 180 million T cells.

The primer mix had 60 Vbeta and 13 Jbeta primers. Measured with immunoSEQ multiplex PCR; TCRdb has only the in-frame clones, and not every one. The sample carries approximately 220,000 clones, about 80% recorded once. Remarks on this clone: No antigen is known for it.

General study findings and limits: Donors were assumed by presence/absence analyses to have roughly uniform sequencing depth.

V lost 1 base to trimming and J lost 5 bases, with 8 bases between them. There are 13 residues in the CDR3. Germline V gives CDR1 SGHTA, CDR2 FQGNSA. The clonotype comes from a man younger than 35 in good health and CMV-seronegative. The sequencing input was PBMCs. The rearrangement uses TRBV7-2 and TRBJ1-2; D ambiguous. The CDR3, as DNA: TGTGCCAGCAGCTTAGAAGCCACTTATGGCTACACCTTC. It yields the protein CASSLEATYGYTF.